These 28 T cell receptor beta chains came from one sample sequenced in a study of T-cell reconstitution after alpha-beta-depleted transplantation in children. For TCRbeta, the library was prepared with unique molecular identifiers. TCRdb ran MiXCR on the PCR reads and lists one entry per CDR3 protein. The data show under 5,000 distinct CDR3 sequences, with 7.3% seen just once and about 1.7% held by the top ten. The sample consisted of PBMCs, mostly from graft donor cells, taken 60 days after TCRalphabeta/CD19-depleted stem cell transplant. These receptors all come from a boy under three years old who had a stem cell transplant for SCID, so the T cells may come from the graft donor.

This clonotype occurred many times. The J gene is TRBJ1-2, the V gene TRBV18; 7 bases are a match to TRBD1. CDR1 is KGHSH, CDR2 LQKENI, per germline. Unmatched junction bases numbered 10, after V lost 3 bases and J lost 0 bases. This CDR3 has 17 residues. The CDR3 DNA sequence: TGTGCCAGCTCACCTACCGCTAGGGACAGAACTAACTATGGCTACACCTTC. Amino acid sequence: CASSPTARDRTNYGYTF.

This clonotype qualifies as medium-sized. The rearrangement joins TRBV12-3 or TRBV12-4 to TRBJ1-2; TRBD1 matches 9 bases. This CDR3 is 15 amino acids long. The V gene end was trimmed by 0 bases and the J gene end by 4 bases; junction bases not matched to a gene: 3. The CDR3 reads CASSLATGGFYGYTF. CDR3 bases: TGTGCCAGCAGTTTAGCAACAGGGGGCTTCTATGGCTACACCTTC.

Ten or more counts support this clonotype. V gene TRBV6-5 combines with J gene TRBJ2-7; D is unclear. Trimming removed 3 bases from V and 2 bases from J, with 8 bases in between. The CDR3 contains 13 residues. Germline-derived CDR1 and CDR2 are MNHEY and SVGAGI. The CDR3 protein is CASSYDGPYEQYF. The DNA for the CDR3 is TGTGCCAGCAGTTATGACGGACCCTACGAGCAGTACTTC.

This clonotype is termed medium-sized (0.01 to 0.1%). This chain uses TRBV7-6 with TRBJ2-3, with 8 bases matching TRBD2. Germline assignment: CDR1 SGHVS and CDR2 FNYEAQ. V shed 0 bases, J shed 0 bases, and the junction held 8 bases outside the gene matches. There are 18 residues in the CDR3. CDR3 loop: CASSLAQGLVTSTDTQYF. The CDR3 DNA reads as TGTGCCAGCAGCTTAGCGCAGGGACTAGTGACCAGCACAGATACGCAGTATTTT.

This clonotype has at least ten counts. The chain uses TRBV18 and TRBJ2-2, with TRBD1 identical over 8 bases. With 2 bases clipped from V and 1 base from J, the junction kept 6 bases outside the gene matches. CDR3 length: 17 amino acids. Germline loops: CDR1 KGHSH, CDR2 LQKENI. In DNA, the CDR3 is TGTGCCAGCTCACCAAATTCAGGACAGGGGAACACCGGGGAGCTGTTTTTT. It is translated as CASSPNSGQGNTGELFF.

This clonotype was counted at least ten times. This sequence joins TRBV20-1 and TRBJ2-7; 8 nucleotides agree with TRBD2. V lost 6 bases to trimming and J lost 6 bases; unmatched junction nucleotides: 19. The CDR3 is made up of 16 amino acids. The germline gives CDR1 DFQATT, CDR2 SNEGSKA (reference sequence). CDR3 coding DNA: TGCAGTGCAGAGATCCCTCGGGGGGGCCGAGGGGGCGAGCAGTACTTC. Protein: CSAEIPRGGRGGEQYF.

This clonotype came up many times. This chain joins TRBV27 and TRBJ2-7; D assignment may be TRBD1 or TRBD2 (5 bases each). The germline V gene encodes CDR1 MNHEY and CDR2 SMNVEV (reference sequence). The CDR3 is 17 residues long. V was pared by 0 bases and J by 2 bases, with 17 bases between. In DNA form, the CDR3 reads TGTGCCAGCAGTTTATCGTGGTGGGACGACTCCCCCTACGAGCAGTACTTC. This gives the protein CASSLSWWDDSPYEQYF.

By share, this clonotype ranks as medium-sized. The chain uses TRBV6-5 and TRBJ2-2; D is unclear. Trimming cost V 1 base and J 4 bases, with 16 bases left between them. This CDR3 has 17 amino acids. Germline assignment: CDR1 MNHEY and CDR2 SVGAGI. The CDR3 region is CASSYWIGQPSTGELFF. For the CDR3, the DNA is TGTGCCAGCAGTTACTGGATTGGGCAGCCGAGCACCGGGGAGCTGTTTTTT.

This clonotype was detected many times. The chain is built from TRBV5-1 and TRBJ1-4; TRBD1 aligns across 7 bases. Germline V gives CDR1 SGHRS, CDR2 YFSETQ. The V gene end was trimmed by 0 bases and the J gene end by 4 bases; junction bases not matched to a gene: 9. This CDR3 comprises 17 residues. In DNA, the CDR3 is TGCGCCAGCAGCTTGGCTACCTACCGGGACAGTAATGAAAAACTGTTTTTT. This sequence encodes CASSLATYRDSNEKLFF.

The J gene is TRBJ2-2, the V gene TRBV12-3 or TRBV12-4, with 7 bases identical to TRBD2. V trimming: 4 bases; J trimming: 4 bases; junction bases outside the gene matches: 6. This CDR3 has 15 amino acids. The CDR3 nucleotides are TGTGCCAGCAGTTCCCGACTAGCCGTCACCGGGGAGCTGTTTTTT. Translated, it gives CASSSRLAVTGELFF.

Relative to its sample, this clonotype is medium-sized (0.01 to 0.1%). The chain uses TRBV4-2 and TRBJ1-6, with D perhaps TRBD1 (6 bases). The CDR3 has 16 amino acids. Germline V lookup: CDR1 LGHNA, CDR2 YNFKEQ. The V end lost 0 bases, the J end lost 10 bases, and 16 bases lay between the germline ends. The CDR3 nucleotides are TGTGCCAGCAGCCAAGACCAGAGGCCAGGGGAATCACCCCTCCACTTT. Amino acid sequence: CASSQDQRPGESPLHF.

V and J are TRBV12-5 and TRBJ2-2, with 7 bases fitting TRBD1. The CDR3 extends over 15 amino acids. Germline CDR1 reads LGHNT; CDR2 reads FRNRAP. The V segment lost 2 bases and the J segment 6 bases; nucleotides outside the gene matches: 6. The DNA for the CDR3 is TGTGCTAGTGGTTTGTTCCACGGACAGGCCGGGGAGCTGTTTTTT. Residues: CASGLFHGQAGELFF.

This clonotype is deemed medium-sized (0.01 to 0.1%). This chain connects TRBV29-1 to TRBJ1-2; D perhaps matches TRBD1 (6 bases). CDR1 is SQVTM and CDR2 is ANQGSEA in the germline V gene. V was shortened by 3 bases and J by 1 base, with 21 bases between the two germline ends. The CDR3 runs 17 residues. The CDR3 spells CSVELGSMSDSNYGYTF. The CDR3 DNA reads TGCAGCGTTGAGCTGGGATCCATGTCGGACAGTAACTATGGCTACACCTTC.

This clonotype was seen many times. V gene TRBV9 combines with J gene TRBJ1-2; TRBD1 matches 7 bases. Germline V lookup: CDR1 SGDLS, CDR2 YYNGEE. The CDR3 is 14 amino acids. Germline trimming cut 1 base from V and 4 bases from J; bases unmatched to any gene: 4. The CDR3 nucleotides are TGTGCCAGCAGCGTAAGGGGGCTAGGCTATGGCTACACCTTC. It translates to CASSVRGLGYGYTF. The full variable domain, completed using reference TRBV9 and TRBJ1-2, is DSGVTQTPKHLITATGQRVTLRCSPRSGDLSVYWYQQSLDQGLQFLIQYYNGEERAKGNILERFSAQQFPDLHSELNLSSLELGDSALYFCASSVRGLGYGYTFGSGTRLTVV.

This clonotype is judged medium-sized (0.01 to 0.1%). The CDR3, as DNA: TGTGCCAGCAGCTTCCGCGGTGGGAATTCACCCCTCCACTTT. It specifies CASSFRGGNSPLHF. The chain combines TRBV7-9 with TRBJ1-6; D is unresolved. CDR3 length: 14 residues. The V end lost 3 bases, the J end lost 7 bases, and 10 bases lay between the germline ends. Germline-derived CDR1 and CDR2 are SEHNR and FQNEAQ (reference sequence).

This clonotype qualifies as medium-sized. The CDR3 DNA follows: TGCGCCAGCGCAGGGAGAGGGGGGAAGACTGAAGCTTTCTTT. Its translation: CASAGRGGKTEAFF. This chain uses TRBV5-1 with TRBJ1-1, with D possibly being TRBD1 (6 bases). Trimming removed 7 bases at V and 5 bases at J, with 18 bases between. The CDR3 is made up of 14 amino acids. Per germline, CDR1 SGHRS and CDR2 YFSETQ.

This clonotype was recorded at least ten times. The chain recombines TRBV18 with TRBJ2-5; D uncertain. V lost 3 bases to trimming and J lost 5 bases, with 10 bases between them. The CDR3 totals 13 residues. Germline values: CDR1 KGHSH, CDR2 LQKENI. The CDR3 spells CASSPSPRETQYF. CDR3 in DNA: TGTGCCAGCTCACCGTCCCCTCGGGAGACCCAGTACTTC.

This clonotype was picked up many times. J is TRBJ1-3 and V is TRBV25-1; D is possibly TRBD1 (5 bases). Germline loops: CDR1 MGHDK, CDR2 SYGVNS. The CDR3 totals 15 residues. V gave up 4 bases and J gave up 4 bases, with 14 bases separating them. For the CDR3, the DNA is TGTGCCAGCAGTGCCCCGGGGCCCGAAGGAAACACCATATATTTT. This codes for CASSAPGPEGNTIYF.

This clonotype has ten or more counts. The J gene is TRBJ1-2, the V gene TRBV4-1; D might be TRBD1 (5 bases). The CDR3 spans 15 residues. The germline V and J ends were trimmed by 4 bases and 2 bases, with 14 bases remaining between them. Germline-derived CDR1 and CDR2 are MGHRA and YSYEKL. CDR3 nucleotide sequence: TGCGCCAGCAGCCCCTTTGTTGACAGCAACTATGGCTACACCTTC. Amino acids: CASSPFVDSNYGYTF.

This clonotype was picked up many times. The V and J genes are TRBV7-6 and TRBJ2-3; D remains ambiguous. The CDR3 is 13 residues long. The germline V gene has CDR1 SGHVS and CDR2 FNYEAQ. Trimming cost V 1 base and J 2 bases, with 4 bases left between them. The CDR3 DNA sequence: TGTGCCAGCAGCTTAGTTACCACAGATACGCAGTATTTT. The encoded protein is CASSLVTTDTQYF.

This clonotype is judged medium-sized. The chain carries TRBV19 and TRBJ2-1; 7 bases match TRBD2. Trimming at V came to 2 bases and at J to 0 bases, leaving 7 bases not matched to a gene. The CDR3 contains 17 residues. Germline CDR1 is LNHDA and CDR2 is SQIVND (reference sequence). The CDR3 DNA sequence: TGTGCCAGTAGTATATCCCCACTAGCGCGCTCCTACAATGAGCAGTTCTTC. The encoded protein is CASSISPLARSYNEQFF.

By sample share, this clonotype is medium-sized. CDR3 DNA sequence: TGTGCCAGCAGCAACCGGGACGAATCATACGAGCAGTACTTC. Its translation: CASSNRDESYEQYF. The J gene is TRBJ2-7, the V gene TRBV7-6; possibly TRBD1 or TRBD2 for D (5 bases each). The CDR3 totals 14 residues. Germline V gene data show CDR1 as SGHVS and CDR2 as FNYEAQ. The ends were cut back, 5 bases at V and 4 bases at J, with 15 bases in the middle.

This clonotype was observed at least ten times. The chain carries TRBV12-5 and TRBJ2-4; D not resolved. The CDR3 totals 13 residues. Germline V gene sequence: CDR1 LGHNT, CDR2 FRNRAP. Trimming stripped 5 bases from V and 0 bases from J, with 5 bases between. CDR3 DNA sequence: TGTGCTAGTGGTGTGGGAGCCAAAAACATTCAGTACTTC. Translation: CASGVGAKNIQYF.

Relative to its sample, this clonotype is medium-sized (0.01 to 0.1%). The chain combines TRBV7-3 with TRBJ1-1, with D uncertain. The V end was cut by 0 bases, the J end by 4 bases, with 15 bases between. Germline V gene sequence: CDR1 SGHTA, CDR2 FQGTGA. The CDR3 loop spans 16 amino acids. This CDR3 reads CASSLTRTLSATEAFF. CDR3 bases: TGTGCCAGCAGCTTAACGCGGACTTTATCGGCCACTGAAGCTTTCTTT.

This clonotype appeared many times. The J gene is TRBJ1-1, the V gene TRBV12-3 or TRBV12-4; no reliable D call. This CDR3 has 13 amino acids. Between the trimmed V and J ends, which lost 4 bases and 2 bases, there was a span of 8 bases. The CDR3 sequence is CASSYSANTEAFF. The CDR3 DNA follows: TGTGCCAGCAGTTATTCTGCCAACACTGAAGCTTTCTTT.

This clonotype was observed at least ten times. The rearrangement uses TRBV6-5 and TRBJ1-2; TRBD1 agrees at 9 bases. This CDR3 region has 18 residues. V trimming: 0 bases; J trimming: 6 bases; junction bases outside the gene matches: 14. In germline, CDR1 is MNHEY, CDR2 SVGAGI. CDR3 bases: TGTGCCAGCAGTTACTCGGAGATGGGACAGGGCCGTTACCATGGCTACACCTTC. It is translated as CASSYSEMGQGRYHGYTF.

This clonotype was counted ten times or more. This chain links TRBV20-1 with TRBJ1-1; D ambiguous. Germline-derived CDR1 and CDR2 are DFQATT and SNEGSKA (reference sequence). Trimming took off 0 bases at V and 1 base at J, with 3 bases between the two ends. The CDR3 loop spans 12 amino acids. The CDR3 reads CSARDGNTEAFF. Here the CDR3 DNA reads TGCAGTGCTAGAGATGGGAACACTGAAGCTTTCTTT.

This clonotype is labeled medium-sized. V and J are TRBV20-1 and TRBJ1-2; weak D call: TRBD1 (6 bases). This CDR3 region has 16 residues. V lost 5 bases to trimming and J lost 6 bases, with 25 bases between them. The germline gives CDR1 DFQATT, CDR2 SNEGSKA (reference sequence). CDR3: CSAVWDTVLLRDGYTF. CDR3 DNA: TGCAGTGCTGTATGGGACACCGTTTTGCTGAGAGATGGCTACACCTTC.